Here is one T cell receptor (beta chain) with its context. The antigen remains unidentified. The data belong to a study of shared clonotypes between healthy human individuals. Study details: Donors were a couple of women and a few men aged 18 to 49.

J lost 7 bases, V lost 0 bases, and 6 bases had no gene match. The CDR3 is 16 amino acids. Per germline, CDR1 SGHNT and CDR2 YENEEA. The assay ran at deep level. TCRdb keeps only in-frame clones here, not all; method: immunoSEQ multiplex PCR. The table lists over 850,000 clones, 75% to 80% of them singletons. Study-level findings and limits: Clonotype sharing among donors, it was expected, would be affected by sequencing depth. Lower generation probabilities were found for non-shared clonotypes than for those shared by all four donors.

The origin of this receptor is a man between 18 and 29 years old in good health. Some clones in this sample may be carry-over from other donors' samples. The sequenced sample was memory CD4+ T cells from PBMCs. The subset here: CD45RA-negative fraction. The V and J genes are TRBV11-3 and TRBJ2-1; 10 bases are shared with TRBD2. DNA of the CDR3: TGTGCCAGCAGCTTAGATCCCACTAGCGGGATGAATGAGCAGTTCTTC. This translates into CASSLDPTSGMNEQFF.